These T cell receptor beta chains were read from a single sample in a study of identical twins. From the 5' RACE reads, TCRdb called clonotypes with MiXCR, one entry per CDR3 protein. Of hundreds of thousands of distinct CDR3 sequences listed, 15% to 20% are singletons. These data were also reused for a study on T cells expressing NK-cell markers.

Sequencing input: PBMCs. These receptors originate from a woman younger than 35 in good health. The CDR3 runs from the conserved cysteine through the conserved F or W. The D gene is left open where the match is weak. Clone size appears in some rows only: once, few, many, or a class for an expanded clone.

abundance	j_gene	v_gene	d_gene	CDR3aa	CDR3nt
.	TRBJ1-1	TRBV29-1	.	CSVAPQTVRGEAFF	TGCAGCGTCGCGCCCCAGACAGTCCGTGGGGAAGCTTTCTTT
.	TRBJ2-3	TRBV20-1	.	CSASSSERTDTQYF	TGCAGTGCTAGTTCTAGCGAGAGGACAGATACGCAGTATTTT
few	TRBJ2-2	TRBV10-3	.	CAISERVGMNTGELFF	TGTGCCATCAGTGAGCGGGTCGGAATGAACACCGGGGAGCTGTTTTTT
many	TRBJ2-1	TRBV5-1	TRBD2	CASSPGLAGLNEQFF	TGTGCCAGCAGCCCGGGACTAGCGGGACTCAATGAGCAGTTCTTC
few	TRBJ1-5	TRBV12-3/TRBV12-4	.	CASSLYKSQPQHF	TGTGCCAGCAGCCTTTACAAGAGTCAGCCCCAGCATTTT
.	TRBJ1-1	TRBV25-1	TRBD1	CASSDRQGLNTEAFF	TGTGCCAGCAGTGACAGACAGGGGTTGAACACTGAAGCTTTCTTT
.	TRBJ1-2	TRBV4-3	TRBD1	CASSPGQGSANYGYTF	TGCGCCAGCAGCCCGGGACAGGGTTCGGCCAACTATGGCTACACCTTC
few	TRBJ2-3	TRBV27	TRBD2	CASSLLAGPRGTDTQYF	TGTGCCAGCAGTTTACTAGCGGGGCCTAGAGGCACAGATACGCAGTATTTT
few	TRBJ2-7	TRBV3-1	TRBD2	CASSQVLAGGYEQYF	TGTGCCAGCAGCCAAGTTCTAGCGGGAGGCTACGAGCAGTACTTC
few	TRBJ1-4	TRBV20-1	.	CSAYSAGHPNEKLFF	TGCAGTGCTTATTCCGCGGGACACCCTAATGAAAAACTGTTTTTT
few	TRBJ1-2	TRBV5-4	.	CASSLDGGAGYTF	TGTGCCAGCAGCTTGGATGGGGGAGCCGGCTACACCTTC
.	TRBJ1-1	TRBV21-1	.	CASSKGITKAVNKRNTEAFF	TGTGCCAGCAGCAAAGGAATTACGAAGGCAGTTAATAAACGGAACACTGAAGCTTTCTTT
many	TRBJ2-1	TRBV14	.	CASSQQHWDEQFF	TGTGCCAGCAGCCAACAGCACTGGGATGAGCAGTTCTTC
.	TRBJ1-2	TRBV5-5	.	CASSLGLIYGYTF	TGTGCCAGCAGCTTGGGACTCATCTATGGCTACACCTTC
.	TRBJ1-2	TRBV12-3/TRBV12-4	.	CASSFWDYGYTF	TGTGCCAGCAGTTTCTGGGACTATGGCTACACCTTC
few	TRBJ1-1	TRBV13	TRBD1	CASSPRDSNKKAFF	TGTGCCAGCAGCCCGAGGGACAGTAACAAGAAAGCTTTCTTT
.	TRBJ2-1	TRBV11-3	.	CASSLIFYNEQFF	TGTGCCAGCAGCTTAATCTTTTACAATGAGCAGTTCTTC
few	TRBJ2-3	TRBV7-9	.	CASSLQLDGDTQYF	TGTGCCAGCAGCTTACAGTTGGATGGAGATACGCAGTATTTT
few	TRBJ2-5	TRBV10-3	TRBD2	CATALRGEQETQYF	TGTGCCACCGCTCTGCGGGGGGAACAAGAGACCCAGTACTTC
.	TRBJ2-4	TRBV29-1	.	CSVEENGNIQYF	TGCAGCGTTGAAGAAAACGGAAACATTCAGTACTTC
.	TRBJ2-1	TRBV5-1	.	CASSDLINPNEQFF	TGCGCCAGCAGCGACCTTATTAATCCCAATGAGCAGTTCTTC
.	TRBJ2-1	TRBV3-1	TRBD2	CASSHSGGYNEQFF	TGTGCCAGCAGCCATAGCGGGGGCTACAATGAGCAGTTCTTC
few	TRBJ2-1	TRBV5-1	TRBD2	CASSSSSGRLNEQFF	TGCGCCAGCAGCTCCTCTAGCGGGAGACTCAATGAGCAGTTCTTC
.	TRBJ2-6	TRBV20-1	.	CSARSGSEANVLTF	TGCAGTGCTAGGAGTGGGTCTGAGGCCAACGTCCTGACTTTC
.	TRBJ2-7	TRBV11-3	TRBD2	CASSEGLAGSGEQYF	TGTGCCAGCAGCGAAGGACTAGCGGGGTCGGGCGAGCAGTACTTC
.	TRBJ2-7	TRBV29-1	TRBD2	CSVERLAGPESYEQYF	TGCAGCGTTGAGAGACTAGCGGGACCCGAGAGTTACGAGCAGTACTTC
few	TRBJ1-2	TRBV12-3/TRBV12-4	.	CASSPGTGIFGGYTF	TGTGCCAGCAGCCCCGGGACGGGGATTTTCGGAGGCTACACCTTC
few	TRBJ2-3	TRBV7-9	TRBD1	CASSFPGTGPDTQYF	TGTGCCAGCAGCTTCCCTGGGACAGGGCCAGATACGCAGTATTTT
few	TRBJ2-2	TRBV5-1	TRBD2	CASALAGNTGELFF	TGCGCCTCAGCCCTAGCGGGGAACACCGGGGAGCTGTTTTTT
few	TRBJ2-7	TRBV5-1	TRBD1	CASSDRDRAIPPVYEQYF	TGCGCCAGCAGCGATAGGGACAGGGCAATTCCTCCGGTATACGAGCAGTACTTC
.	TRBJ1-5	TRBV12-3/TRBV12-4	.	CASSLGVPSYQPQHF	TGTGCCAGCAGTTTAGGGGTCCCGTCCTATCAGCCCCAGCATTTT
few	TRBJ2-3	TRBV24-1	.	CATSDFGSHTQYF	TGTGCCACCAGTGATTTCGGTAGCCATACGCAGTATTTT
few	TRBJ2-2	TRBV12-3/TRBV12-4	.	CASTHRDSAGELFF	TGTGCCAGCACCCACAGGGATTCCGCCGGGGAGCTGTTTTTT
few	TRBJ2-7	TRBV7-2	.	CASSLGRATYEQYF	TGTGCCAGCAGCTTAGGTAGGGCGACCTACGAGCAGTACTTC
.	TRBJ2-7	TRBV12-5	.	CASGLSGGVEQYF	TGTGCTAGTGGTTTGTCAGGGGGGGTTGAGCAGTACTTC
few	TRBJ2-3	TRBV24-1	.	CATSDLLRDTQYF	TGTGCCACCAGTGATTTACTCAGGGATACGCAGTATTTT
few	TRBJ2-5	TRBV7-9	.	CASSFGGLGETQYF	TGTGCCAGCAGCTTCGGGGGATTGGGAGAGACCCAGTACTTC
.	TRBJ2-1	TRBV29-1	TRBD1	CSVIGQAAYNEQFF	TGCAGCGTGATTGGACAGGCGGCCTACAATGAGCAGTTCTTC
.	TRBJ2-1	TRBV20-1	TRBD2	CSASMWEGQTYNEQFF	TGCAGTGCTAGTATGTGGGAGGGGCAGACCTACAATGAGCAGTTCTTC
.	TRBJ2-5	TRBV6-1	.	CASAGGAYQETQYF	TGTGCCAGCGCAGGGGGGGCGTACCAAGAGACCCAGTACTTC
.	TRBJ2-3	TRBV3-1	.	CASSAPPFVNTDTQYF	TGTGCCAGCAGCGCCCCTCCCTTCGTAAACACAGATACGCAGTATTTT
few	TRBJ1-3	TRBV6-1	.	CASTLSGGIGNTIYF	TGTGCCAGCACCCTTAGTGGAGGGATCGGAAACACCATATATTTT
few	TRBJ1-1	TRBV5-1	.	CASSLEAVPEAFF	TGCGCCAGCAGCTTGGAGGCAGTCCCCGAAGCTTTCTTT
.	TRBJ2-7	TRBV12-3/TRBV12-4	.	CASSSRQRRVDEQYF	TGTGCCAGCAGTTCCCGCCAGCGACGGGTGGACGAGCAGTACTTC
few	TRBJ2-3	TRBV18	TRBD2	CASSPPELAGDTQYF	TGTGCCAGCTCACCACCTGAACTAGCGGGAGATACGCAGTATTTT
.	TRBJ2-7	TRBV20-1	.	CSASLATVSYEQYF	TGCAGTGCTAGTCTTGCTACCGTCTCCTACGAGCAGTACTTC